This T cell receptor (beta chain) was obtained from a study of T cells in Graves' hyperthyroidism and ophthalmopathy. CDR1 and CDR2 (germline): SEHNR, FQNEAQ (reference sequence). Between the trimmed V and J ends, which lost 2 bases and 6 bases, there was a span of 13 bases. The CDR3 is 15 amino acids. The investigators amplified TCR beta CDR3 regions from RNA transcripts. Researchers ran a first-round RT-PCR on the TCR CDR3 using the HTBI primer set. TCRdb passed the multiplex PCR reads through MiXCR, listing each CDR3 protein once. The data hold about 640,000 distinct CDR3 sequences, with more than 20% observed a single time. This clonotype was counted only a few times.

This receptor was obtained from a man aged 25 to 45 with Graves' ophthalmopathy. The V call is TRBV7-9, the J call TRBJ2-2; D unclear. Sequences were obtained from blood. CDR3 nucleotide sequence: TGTGCCAGCAGCTTAAGACTTCCAGATTCCGGGGAGCTGTTTTTT. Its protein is CASSLRLPDSGELFF. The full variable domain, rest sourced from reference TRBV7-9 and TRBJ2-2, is DTGVSQNPRHKITKRGQNVTFRCDPISEHNRLYWYRQTLGQGPEFLTYFQNEAQLEKSRLLSDRFSAERPKGSFSTLEIQRTEQGDSAMYLCASSLRLPDSGELFFGEGSRLTVL.